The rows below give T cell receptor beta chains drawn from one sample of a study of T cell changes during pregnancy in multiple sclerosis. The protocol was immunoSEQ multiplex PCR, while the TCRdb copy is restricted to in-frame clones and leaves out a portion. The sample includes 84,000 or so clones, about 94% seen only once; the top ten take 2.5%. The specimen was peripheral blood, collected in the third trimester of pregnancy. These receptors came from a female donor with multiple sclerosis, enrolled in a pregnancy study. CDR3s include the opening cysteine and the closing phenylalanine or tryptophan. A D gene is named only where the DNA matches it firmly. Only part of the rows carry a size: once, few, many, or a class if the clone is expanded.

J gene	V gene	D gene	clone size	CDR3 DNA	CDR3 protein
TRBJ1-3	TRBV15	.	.	TGTGCCACCAGCAGGGGCCTCTCTGGAAACACCATATATTTT	CATSRGLSGNTIYF
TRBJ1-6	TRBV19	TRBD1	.	TGTGCCAGTAGTGTCGGACAGGGTAAAAGCTCCTATAATTCACCCCTCCACTTT	CASSVGQGKSSYNSPLHF
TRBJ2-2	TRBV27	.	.	TGTGCCAGCAGTGGCCCCGTGCGGGGTGCGAACACCGGGGAGCTGTTTTTT	CASSGPVRGANTGELFF
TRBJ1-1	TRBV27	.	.	TGTGCCAGCACCCCGGTTCGGGGGTGGAACACTGAAGCTTTCTTT	CASTPVRGWNTEAFF
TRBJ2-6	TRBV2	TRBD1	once	TGTGCCAGCAGGTCCGACAGGGTTCGTGGGTCTGGGGCCAACGTCCTGACTTTC	CASRSDRVRGSGANVLTF
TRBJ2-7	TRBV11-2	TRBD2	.	TGTGCCAGCAGCCTCGGACTAGGAGCGGGCTACGAGCAGTACTTC	CASSLGLGAGYEQYF
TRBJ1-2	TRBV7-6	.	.	TGTGCCAGCAGCTTCAACTCCTTGTATGGCTACACCTTC	CASSFNSLYGYTF
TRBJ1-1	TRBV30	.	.	TGTGCCCGCGTCGGAGGTGGCACTGAAGCTTTCTTT	CARVGGGTEAFF
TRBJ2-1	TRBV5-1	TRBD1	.	TGCGCCAGCAGCGGGACAGGGGAGGTCTACAATGAGCAGTTCTTC	CASSGTGEVYNEQFF
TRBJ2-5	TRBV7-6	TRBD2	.	TGTGCCAGCAGCTTACCCCCAGGCGGGGGAGATGAGACCCAGTACTTC	CASSLPPGGGDETQYF
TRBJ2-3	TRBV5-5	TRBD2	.	TGTGCCAGCAGCTTCCTCCCCTCCTACACTAGCGGGGGCACAGATACGCAGTATTTT	CASSFLPSYTSGGTDTQYF
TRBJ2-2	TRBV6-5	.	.	TGTGCCAGCAGAAGAGGACTTTACACCGGGGAGCTGTTTTTT	CASRRGLYTGELFF
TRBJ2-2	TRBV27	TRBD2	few	TGTGCCAGCAGTTTTAAGCGGGGGGGCCGGGAGCTGTTTTTT	CASSFKRGGRELFF
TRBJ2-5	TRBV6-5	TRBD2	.	TGTGCCAGCAGTTACACTACTAGCGGGGGGCAAGAGACCCAGTACTTC	CASSYTTSGGQETQYF
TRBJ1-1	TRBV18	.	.	TGTGCCAGCTCACCGGGACTCTTTAACACTGAAGCTTTCTTT	CASSPGLFNTEAFF
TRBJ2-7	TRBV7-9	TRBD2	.	TGTGCCAGCAGCTTAGGGCTAGCGGGGGGCTACGAGCAGTACTTC	CASSLGLAGGYEQYF
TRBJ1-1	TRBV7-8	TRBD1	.	TGTGCCAGCAGCCCCGGGACAGGGAGTTTTCCTGAAGCTTTCTTT	CASSPGTGSFPEAFF
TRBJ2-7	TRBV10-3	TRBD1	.	TGTGCCATCAGGATGGGACAGGGAAGGACCTACGAGCAGTACTTC	CAIRMGQGRTYEQYF
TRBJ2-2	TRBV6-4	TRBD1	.	TGTGCCAGCAGTGAAGGAGGGACAGGCGGGGAGCTGTTTTTT	CASSEGGTGGELFF
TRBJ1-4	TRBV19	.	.	TGTGCCAGTAGTATAGGTCAAGGGGCGGTGATGTTTTTT	CASSIGQGAVMFF
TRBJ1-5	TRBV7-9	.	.	TGTGCCAGCAGCTTAAGTACAGGGAATCAGCCCCAGCATTTT	CASSLSTGNQPQHF
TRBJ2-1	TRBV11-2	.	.	TGTGCCAGCAGCTTAGCCCAGGTTAACTCCTACAATGAGCAGTTCTTC	CASSLAQVNSYNEQFF